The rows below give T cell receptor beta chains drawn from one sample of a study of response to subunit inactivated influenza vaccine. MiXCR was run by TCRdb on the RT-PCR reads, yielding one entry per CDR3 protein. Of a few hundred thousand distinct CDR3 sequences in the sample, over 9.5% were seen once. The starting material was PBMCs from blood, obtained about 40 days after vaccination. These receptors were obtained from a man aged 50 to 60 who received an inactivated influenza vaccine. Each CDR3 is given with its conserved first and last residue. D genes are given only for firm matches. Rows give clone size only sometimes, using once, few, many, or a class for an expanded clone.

TGTGCCAGCAGTTACTCGCACAGAGCTTCCTCCTACGAGCAGTACTTC	CASSYSHRASSYEQYF	.	TRBV6-5	TRBJ2-7	.
TGTGCCAGCAGCTTCTCGACGGGCTTGGTCACCGGGGAGCTGTTTTTT	CASSFSTGLVTGELFF	few	TRBV7-9	TRBJ2-2	.
TGTGCCAGCAGCCAAGGGACTAGCGGGCCCACCTACGAGCAGTACTTC	CASSQGTSGPTYEQYF	.	TRBV3-1	TRBJ2-7	TRBD2
TGTGCCTGGAGTACCAGAGGGATAGCGGGGGGTTACAATGAGCAGTTCTTC	CAWSTRGIAGGYNEQFF	.	TRBV30	TRBJ2-1	TRBD2
TGCAGCGCAAATTCAGGGGGGCGAGATACGCAGTATTTT	CSANSGGRDTQYF	.	TRBV29-1	TRBJ2-3	.
TGTGCCAGCTCACAAGGGGGCAATGAGCAGTTCTTC	CASSQGGNEQFF	many	TRBV4-2	TRBJ2-1	.
TGTGCCAGCAGTGGGCCGGACAGGGCAATTGCCGGGGAGCTGTTTTTT	CASSGPDRAIAGELFF	many	TRBV12-3/TRBV12-4	TRBJ2-2	TRBD1
TGCAGTGCTAGAGATGGGGGACAGTCTAACTATGGCTACACCTTC	CSARDGGQSNYGYTF	.	TRBV20-1	TRBJ1-2	TRBD1
TGTGCCAGCAACAACATTAACTCCTACGAGCAGTACTTC	CASNNINSYEQYF	many	TRBV11-2	TRBJ2-7	.
TGCGCCTGGGGACAGAGCTCTGGAAACACCATATATTTT	CAWGQSSGNTIYF	many	TRBV12-3/TRBV12-4	TRBJ1-3	TRBD1
TGCGCCAGCAGCCAAGGAGGGATTAGCTCCTACAATGAGCAGTTCTTC	CASSQGGISSYNEQFF	few	TRBV4-1	TRBJ2-1	.
TGTGCCAGCAGTTACATAAAGGCCGGGGAGCTGTTTTTT	CASSYIKAGELFF	few	TRBV6-5	TRBJ2-2	.
TGTGCCAGCAGTTCCCTCCGGACTAGCGGGAGTTTGAGATCTGGGGCCAACGTCCTGACTTTC	CASSSLRTSGSLRSGANVLTF	.	TRBV12-3/TRBV12-4	TRBJ2-6	TRBD2
TGCAGTGCTAGCTTGGGGGCCCGGAGAGATACGCAGTATTTT	CSASLGARRDTQYF	.	TRBV20-1	TRBJ2-3	.
TGTGCCATCAGTGCACAGCACCAAGAGACCCAGTACTTC	CAISAQHQETQYF	.	TRBV10-3	TRBJ2-5	.
TGTGCCAGCAGTGACCGGGACAGGTCCCTTAACTATGGCTACACCTTC	CASSDRDRSLNYGYTF	.	TRBV6-4	TRBJ1-2	TRBD1
TGCAGTGCTAGAGAAGCGGGCATTTTGGGAGAGCAGTACTTC	CSAREAGILGEQYF	once	TRBV20-1	TRBJ2-7	.
TGTGCCAGCAGGGCGACTAGCGGGAGTCGAAATGAGCAGTTCTTC	CASRATSGSRNEQFF	.	TRBV6-1	TRBJ2-1	TRBD2
TGTGCCAGCAGCGTAGGACCGAACACTGAAGCTTTCTTT	CASSVGPNTEAFF	many	TRBV9	TRBJ1-1	.
TGTGCCAGCAGCTTAGTGTACACTGAAGCTTTCTTT	CASSLVYTEAFF	many	TRBV7-9	TRBJ1-1	.
TGCGCCAGCAGCTTGATGAGGGGGGGCTTCACCGGGGAGCTGTTTTTT	CASSLMRGGFTGELFF	.	TRBV5-1	TRBJ2-2	.
TGCAGCGTTGCGCGCGGCGGGAGGGCCTTACAAATCTTT	CSVARGGRALQIF	few	TRBV29-1	TRBJ2-3	TRBD2
TGCGCCAGCAGCTTGTCAGGAGCAGGACCAGATACGCAGTATTTT	CASSLSGAGPDTQYF	.	TRBV5-1	TRBJ2-3	.
TGCAGTGCTAGAGATTCAGCGGGGGGGCGTACAGATACGCAGTATTTT	CSARDSAGGRTDTQYF	few	TRBV20-1	TRBJ2-3	TRBD2
TGCGCCAGCAGCTTGGAGCAGGGCCAACGCACTGAAGCTTTCTTT	CASSLEQGQRTEAFF	.	TRBV5-1	TRBJ1-1	.
TGCGCCAGCAGGGCCGTTCTCCCCGAAGATACGCAGTATTTT	CASRAVLPEDTQYF	.	TRBV5-1	TRBJ2-3	.
TGTGCCAGCAGCCAAGACTTGATCGGCTACGAGCAGTACTTC	CASSQDLIGYEQYF	many	TRBV4-2	TRBJ2-7	.
TGTGCCAGCAGCTTAGGTAGCGGGAGATTCCAAGAGACCCAGTACTTC	CASSLGSGRFQETQYF	few	TRBV7-3	TRBJ2-5	TRBD2
TGCGCCAGCAGCCATGAGGGTGGTTTAGACATTCAGTACTTC	CASSHEGGLDIQYF	.	TRBV4-3	TRBJ2-4	.
TGTGCCAGCAGCTTCCTGACTAGCGGGAACACAGATACGCAGTATTTT	CASSFLTSGNTDTQYF	.	TRBV6-2/TRBV6-3	TRBJ2-3	TRBD2
TGCAGTGCTAGAGAATATGGCGTCAATAATTCACCCCTCCACTTT	CSAREYGVNNSPLHF	.	TRBV20-1	TRBJ1-6	.
TGTGCCTGGACTAGCGGTCCCCCCTATACGCAGTATTTT	CAWTSGPPYTQYF	.	TRBV30	TRBJ2-3	TRBD2
TGCGCCAGCAGTGTAGTATCGGGGACAACTGAAGCTTTCTTT	CASSVVSGTTEAFF	few	TRBV10-2	TRBJ1-1	.
TGTGCCAGCGGCAGGACAGGGGCTGAAGCTTTCTTT	CASGRTGAEAFF	many	TRBV12-3/TRBV12-4	TRBJ1-1	TRBD1
TGTGCCAGCAGCTTCGGGGTCGGGAACACTGAAGCTTTCTTT	CASSFGVGNTEAFF	few	TRBV5-6	TRBJ1-1	.
TGCAGTGCTAGAGATATGGGCAGGGGGAGCACAGATACGCAGTATTTT	CSARDMGRGSTDTQYF	.	TRBV20-1	TRBJ2-3	TRBD1
TGTGCCAGCAGTTACAGGCAGATGAACACTGAAGCTTTCTTT	CASSYRQMNTEAFF	many	TRBV6-5	TRBJ1-1	.
TGCGCCAGCAGCCAAGATGCCAGGGGAATGGTTGGCTACACCTTC	CASSQDARGMVGYTF	few	TRBV4-3	TRBJ1-2	.
TGTGCCAGCGGGACAGAGGTAGGCGAGCAGTACTTC	CASGTEVGEQYF	.	TRBV7-9	TRBJ2-7	TRBD1
TGTGCCAGCTCACGGGGGACAGGGACCTACGAGCAGTACTTC	CASSRGTGTYEQYF	many	TRBV18	TRBJ2-7	TRBD1
TGTGCCAGCTTAAAGGGACCCTACTACTTC	CASLKGPYYF	many	TRBV14	TRBJ2-7	.
TGTGCCAGCAGCTTAAGTGGGACACTCTCCTACGAGCAGTACTTC	CASSLSGTLSYEQYF	.	TRBV5-4	TRBJ2-7	.
TGTGCCAGCAGCCGAGGGACTAGCGGGGGACACCAAGAGACCCAGTACTTC	CASSRGTSGGHQETQYF	once	TRBV7-9	TRBJ2-5	TRBD2
TGTGCCAGCAGCTCGTTAACAGGGGGGGCTAAGGGAGCCAAAAACATTCAGTACTTC	CASSSLTGGAKGAKNIQYF	many	TRBV7-6	TRBJ2-4	.
TGTGCCAGCAGTTACCCTCGGACAGGGGAGAACACTGAAGCTTTCTTT	CASSYPRTGENTEAFF	.	TRBV6-5	TRBJ1-1	TRBD1
TGTGCCAGCAAAGACCTGAACACTGAAGCTTTCTTT	CASKDLNTEAFF	.	TRBV2	TRBJ1-1	.
TGTGCCAGCAGCGCCTCCGGGACTACGCAGTATTTT	CASSASGTTQYF	few	TRBV11-3	TRBJ2-3	.
TGCGCCAGCAGTGGAAGGTCCAGGGGAATACTCCACTATGGCTACACCTTC	CASSGRSRGILHYGYTF	few	TRBV5-1	TRBJ1-2	.
TGTGCCAGCAGCTTAGTCTCTGACCGGGATGGCTACACCTTC	CASSLVSDRDGYTF	.	TRBV7-2	TRBJ1-2	.
TGTGCCATCAGTGTCTCCGGGGCCTCCTACGAGCAGTACTTC	CAISVSGASYEQYF	.	TRBV10-3	TRBJ2-7	.
TGCGCCAGCAGCCAAGAAGCCAGGCCCCATCTTGGCTACACCTTC	CASSQEARPHLGYTF	few	TRBV4-3	TRBJ1-2	.
TGTCAGGCGGGGAAATCCTACAATGAGCAGTTCTTC	CQAGKSYNEQFF	.	TRBV27	TRBJ2-1	.
TGTGCCAGCAGCTTAGTGCCTGAGGGCAGTGGAACTGAAGCTTTCTTT	CASSLVPEGSGTEAFF	few	TRBV11-1	TRBJ1-1	.